This T cell receptor beta chain was identified in a study of identifying expanded T cells in peripheral blood. Study findings and constraints: About 1.3 clones differed between technical replicates, versus approximately 17 and 20 over time. Two-week clone count variance significantly increased as total template count grew.

The CDR3 consists of 17 residues. V was clipped by 0 bases and J by 8 bases, with 20 bases between them. The germline V gene encodes CDR1 SGHAT and CDR2 FQNNGV. To note about this clone: Antigen unknown.

Generated by immunoSEQ multiplex PCR, the TCRdb table keeps only in-frame clones and is missing some. In the table there are 95,000 to 150,000 clones, 84% of which are singletons. Sequenced input: blood. The source of this sequence is a person aged 18 to 69 in good health. V gene TRBV11-2 combines with J gene TRBJ2-1, with TRBD2 as a possible D gene (7 bases). Here the CDR3 DNA reads TGTGCCAGCAGCTTAGAATGGGGTTCGGGGGGCCCCTATGAGCAGTTCTTC. Its translation is CASSLEWGSGGPYEQFF.